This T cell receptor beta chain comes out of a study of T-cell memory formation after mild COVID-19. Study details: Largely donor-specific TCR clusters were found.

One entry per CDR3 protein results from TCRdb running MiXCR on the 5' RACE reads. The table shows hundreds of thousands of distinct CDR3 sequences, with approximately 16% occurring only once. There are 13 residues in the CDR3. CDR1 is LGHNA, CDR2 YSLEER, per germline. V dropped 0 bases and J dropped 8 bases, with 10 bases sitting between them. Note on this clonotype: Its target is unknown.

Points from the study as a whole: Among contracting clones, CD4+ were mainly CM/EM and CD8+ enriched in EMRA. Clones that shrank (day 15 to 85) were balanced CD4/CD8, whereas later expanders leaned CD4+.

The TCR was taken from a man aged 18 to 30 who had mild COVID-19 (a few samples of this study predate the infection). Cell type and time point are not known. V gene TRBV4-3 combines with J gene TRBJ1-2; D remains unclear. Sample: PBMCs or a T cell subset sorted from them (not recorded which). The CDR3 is CASSQDLEGGYTF. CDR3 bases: TGCGCCAGCAGCCAAGATTTGGAAGGGGGCTACACCTTC.